Shown below are 22 T cell receptor beta chains from a single sample sequenced in a study of T cell responses to AZD1222 COVID-19 vaccine. Generated by immunoSEQ multiplex PCR, the TCRdb table keeps only in-frame clones and is missing some. The sample yields over 100,000 clones, approximately 86% seen once. The source material was peripheral blood, sampled 28 days after the second AZD1222 dose. The source of these receptors is an adult who received the AZD1222 COVID-19 vaccine.

The genes are TRBV19 and TRBJ1-2; D unclear. The length of the CDR3 is 17 residues. Trimming removed 4 bases from V and 0 bases from J, with 18 bases in between. Germline V gene data show CDR1 as LNHDA and CDR2 as SQIVND (reference sequence). The CDR3 nucleotides are TGTGCCAGTAGTACCCCGATTCGGGTACTATCTAACTATGGCTACACCTTC. The encoded protein is CASSTPIRVLSNYGYTF.

The CDR3 region has the DNA TGTGCCAGTAGTATGGGGCAGGGACCTTATGGCTACACCTTC. This encodes CASSMGQGPYGYTF. This chain uses TRBV19 with TRBJ1-2; D is possibly TRBD1 (5 bases). Per the germline V gene, CDR1 is LNHDA and CDR2 is SQIVND (reference sequence). V was shortened by 3 bases and J by 5 bases, with 13 bases between the two germline ends. This CDR3 is 14 amino acids long.

The V call is TRBV19, the J call TRBJ2-1; possible D gene TRBD2, 6 bases. Deletions cut 2 bases from V and 7 bases from J, with 18 bases between. In germline, CDR1 is LNHDA, CDR2 SQIVND (reference sequence). The CDR3 sequence is 16 residues long. The CDR3 spells CASSIKDFYAGNEQFF. CDR3 DNA: TGTGCCAGTAGTATAAAGGACTTCTACGCGGGGAATGAGCAGTTCTTC. Based on the CDR3 plus reference TRBV19 and TRBJ2-1, the full variable domain is DGGITQSPKYLFRKEGQNVTLSCEQNLNHDAMYWYRQDPGQGLRLIYYSQIVNDFQKGDIAEGYSVSREKKESFPLTVTSAQKNPTAFYLCASSIKDFYAGNEQFFGPGTRLTVL.

This clone was counted only a few times. The chain employs TRBV27 and TRBJ2-7; D might be TRBD1 or TRBD2, each matching 6 bases. The CDR3 runs 16 residues. Germline CDR1 reads MNHEY; CDR2 reads SMNVEV (reference sequence). Trimming removed 4 bases at V and 0 bases at J, with 16 bases between. In DNA form, the CDR3 reads TGTGCCAGCAGTTATAAGGGGGGTGGAAACTCCTACGAGCAGTACTTC. Its translation is CASSYKGGGNSYEQYF.

The J gene is TRBJ2-2, the V gene TRBV4-2; weak D call: TRBD1 (6 bases). This CDR3 is 16 amino acids long. The germline CDR1 and CDR2 sequences are LGHNA and YNFKEQ. Trimming took 5 bases from V and 1 from J, leaving 14 bases between them. Written as DNA, the CDR3 is TGTGCCAGCAGCTCTCTCCCGGGACAGAACACCGGGGAGCTGTTTTTT. As protein: CASSSLPGQNTGELFF.

The V and J genes are TRBV28 and TRBJ2-3; 10 positions match TRBD1. J lost 5 bases, V lost 4 bases, and 9 bases had no gene match. The CDR3 sequence is 16 residues long. Germline-derived CDR1 and CDR2 are MDHEN and SYDVKM. As DNA, the CDR3 is TGTGCCAGCAGTTCCTTCACCGGGACAGGGGTAGATACGCAGTATTTT. This gives the protein CASSSFTGTGVDTQYF.

This chain uses TRBV20-1 with TRBJ1-2, with no clear D. CDR1 and CDR2 from the germline V gene are DFQATT and SNEGSKA (reference sequence). The CDR3 length is 15 residues. The germline V and J ends were trimmed by 3 bases and 8 bases, with 22 bases remaining between them. The CDR3 DNA sequence: TGCAGTGCTAGTAAGGCACTGGCCTCGGTGCACGGCTACACCTTC. Translated: CSASKALASVHGYTF.

The sample holds one count of this clone. The CDR3: CASSPGQNNQPQHF. The CDR3 bases are TGTGCCAGCTCACCGGGGCAGAATAATCAGCCCCAGCATTTT. The chain employs TRBV18 and TRBJ1-5; D perhaps matches TRBD1 (5 bases). The CDR3 contains 14 residues. Germline lookup yields CDR1 KGHSH and CDR2 LQKENI. Trimming cost V 3 bases and J 4 bases, with 10 bases left between them. The whole variable domain, remainder taken from reference TRBV18 and TRBJ1-5, is NAGVMQNPRHLVRRRGQEARLRCSPMKGHSHVYWYRQLPEEGLKFMVYLQKENIIDESGMPKERFSAEFPKEGPSILRIQQVVRGDSAAYFCASSPGQNNQPQHFGDGTRLSIL.

The chain has TRBV15 and TRBJ2-7; D might be TRBD1 or TRBD2, each matching 5 bases. This CDR3 spans 14 amino acids. Germline V lookup: CDR1 LNHNV, CDR2 YYDKDF (reference sequence). Trimming stripped 0 bases from V and 7 bases from J, with 13 bases between. CDR3 in DNA: TGTGCCACCAGCAGAGAACCTGGGACGAAAGAGCAGTACTTC. Protein sequence: CATSREPGTKEQYF.

The J gene is TRBJ2-1, the V gene TRBV9; D unclear. The CDR3 has 15 amino acids. Trimming pared 3 bases from V and 2 bases from J, leaving 12 bases between. Germline V lookup: CDR1 SGDLS, CDR2 YYNGEE. CDR3 amino acids: CASSARRTTYNEQFF. The DNA for the CDR3 is TGTGCCAGCAGCGCGCGGCGGACGACCTACAATGAGCAGTTCTTC.

The chain is built from TRBV6-5 and TRBJ1-1; D uncertain. This CDR3 region has 14 residues. The V end lost 6 bases, the J end lost 5 bases, and 16 bases lay between the germline ends. Germline CDR1 is MNHEY and CDR2 is SVGAGI. The CDR3, as DNA: TGTGCCAGCAGGACCGAAGACGGAAGAACTGAAGCTTTCTTT. Translated: CASRTEDGRTEAFF.

The chain combines TRBV28 with TRBJ1-2; 7 bases match TRBD1. Germline V gene sequence: CDR1 MDHEN, CDR2 SYDVKM. The CDR3 is made up of 18 amino acids. V dropped 2 bases and J dropped 6; count of bases not matched to a gene: 18. CDR3: CASSLIEPGGYFRDGYTF. CDR3 nucleotides: TGTGCCAGCAGTTTAATCGAACCAGGGGGTTACTTTAGGGATGGCTACACCTTC.

The J gene is TRBJ2-7, the V gene TRBV10-3; possibly TRBD2 for D (7 bases). This CDR3 is 14 amino acids long. V was trimmed by 2 bases and J by 5 bases, leaving 13 bases between them. Germline values: CDR1 ENHRY, CDR2 SYGVKD. Here the CDR3 DNA reads TGTGCCATCAGTGAGCGGGGGGCGCGAAACGAGCAGTACTTC. Protein product: CAISERGARNEQYF.

This rearrangement joins TRBV6-4 to TRBJ1-5, with D unclear. This CDR3 has 15 amino acids. V was trimmed by 3 bases and J by 3 bases, leaving 12 bases between them. Germline V gene lookup returns CDR1 MRHNA and CDR2 SNTAGT. The CDR3: CASSENDGNNQPQHF. Written as DNA, the CDR3 is TGTGCCAGCAGTGAAAACGACGGCAACAATCAGCCCCAGCATTTT.

The chain joins TRBV7-9 to TRBJ1-1; 7 nucleotides match TRBD1. The CDR3 length is 17 residues. V lost 5 bases to trimming and J lost 1 base; unmatched junction nucleotides: 13. Germline lookup yields CDR1 SEHNR and CDR2 FQNEAQ (reference sequence). The CDR3 protein is CASSGRQGVFPNTEAFF. For the CDR3, the DNA is TGTGCCAGCAGCGGCCGACAGGGAGTCTTCCCGAACACTGAAGCTTTCTTT.

This chain links TRBV5-6 with TRBJ2-2; TRBD1 is a possible D gene (6 bases). The CDR3 covers 18 residues. Germline CDR1 is SGHDT and CDR2 is YYEEEE. V was shortened by 2 bases and J by 4 bases, with 21 bases between the two germline ends. The CDR3 DNA reads as TGTGCCAGCAGCTTTGGGACACAGGAATCCAGCTTCACCGGGGAGCTGTTTTTT. Protein sequence: CASSFGTQESSFTGELFF.

The rearrangement links TRBV30 to TRBJ2-2; possibly TRBD1 for D (5 bases). The germline gives CDR1 GTSNPN, CDR2 SVGIG (reference sequence). V gave up 7 bases and J gave up 0 bases, with 15 bases separating them. The CDR3 totals 15 residues. CDR3: CASPRGHTNTGELFF. CDR3 bases: TGTGCCTCCCCACGTGGACACACGAACACCGGGGAGCTGTTTTTT.

V gene TRBV18 combines with J gene TRBJ2-3; no reliable D call. Germline V gene lookup returns CDR1 KGHSH and CDR2 LQKENI. V was clipped by 2 bases and J by 3 bases, with 6 bases between them. The CDR3 runs 13 residues. As DNA, the CDR3 is TGTGCCAGCTCACCAGACTGGACAGATACGCAGTATTTT. Encoded protein: CASSPDWTDTQYF.

The chain couples TRBV18 to TRBJ1-5; 10 bases are a match to TRBD1. This CDR3 is built from 15 residues. With V trimmed by 5 bases and J by 9 bases, 10 bases remained unmatched. From germline, CDR1 is KGHSH and CDR2 LQKENI. Here the CDR3 DNA reads TGTGCCAGCTCAAGGCAAGGGACAGGGGAGGCGCCCCAGCATTTT. It translates to CASSRQGTGEAPQHF.

The chain uses TRBV7-7 and TRBJ2-5; 7 bases line up with TRBD1. Trimming removed 5 bases from V and 0 bases from J; junction bases left unmatched: 6. The germline V gene encodes CDR1 SSHAT and CDR2 FNYEAQ (reference sequence). This CDR3 has 15 residues. The CDR3 sequence: CASSPTGTNQETQYF. The CDR3, as DNA: TGTGCCAGCAGCCCGACAGGGACCAACCAAGAGACCCAGTACTTC.

V and J are TRBV18 and TRBJ2-2, with D tentatively TRBD2 (6 bases). Trimming cost V 4 bases and J 0 bases, with 12 bases left between them. The CDR3 has 16 residues. From germline, CDR1 is KGHSH and CDR2 LQKENI. CDR3: CASSQIAVTNTGELFF. The CDR3 nucleotides read TGTGCCAGCTCACAGATAGCGGTGACGAACACCGGGGAGCTGTTTTTT.

V and J are TRBV2 and TRBJ1-2; D may be TRBD1 (6 bases). In germline, CDR1 is SNHLY, CDR2 FYNNEI. V lost 6 bases and J 2 bases, leaving 13 bases between the germline ends. This CDR3 has 14 residues. CDR3 sequence: CASRRGGTNYGYTF. The DNA of the CDR3 is TGTGCCAGCAGGAGGGGGGGGACGAACTATGGCTACACCTTC.